Below are 7 T cell receptor beta chains sequenced from a single sample in a study of T cells in Graves' hyperthyroidism and ophthalmopathy. Amplification yielded TCR beta CDR3 regions, with RNA transcripts as the source. During a first-round RT-PCR of the TCR CDR3, the HTBI primer set was used. MiXCR was run by TCRdb on the multiplex PCR reads, yielding one entry per CDR3 protein. Altogether 500,000 to 650,000 distinct CDR3 sequences are present, 40% to 50% being singletons, with the ten largest covering about 40%. The sample consisted of peripheral blood or thyroid tissue (not recorded which). All receptors derive from an adult woman with Graves' disease, either hyperthyroidism or ophthalmopathy (not recorded which).

The chain carries TRBV6-1 and TRBJ2-5; TRBD1 matches at 9 bases. Germline lookup yields CDR1 MNHNS and CDR2 SASEGT. The CDR3 is 19 residues long. V was clipped by 1 base and J by 0 bases; unmatched bases: 12. CDR3 in amino acids: CASSEEPTGGPVYQETQYF. The CDR3 DNA is TGTGCCAGCAGTGAAGAACCGACAGGGGGTCCCGTCTACCAAGAGACCCAGTACTTC.

This clonotype was found many times. The rearrangement joins TRBV29-1 to TRBJ1-1; 11 nucleotides match TRBD1. The CDR3 covers 13 residues. Germline V lookup: CDR1 SQVTM, CDR2 ANQGSEA. With 5 bases clipped from V and 6 bases from J, the junction kept 5 bases outside the gene matches. CDR3 nucleotides: TGCAGCGTTTGGACAGGGGGCGTGTCTGAAGCTTTCTTT. Translation: CSVWTGGVSEAFF.

The chain employs TRBV4-2 and TRBJ1-2; 8 bases fit TRBD1. Per the germline V gene, CDR1 is LGHNA and CDR2 is YNFKEQ. This CDR3 is 15 amino acids long. J was trimmed by 8 bases and V by 0 bases; bases with no gene match: 8. The CDR3 DNA reads as TGTGCCAGCAGCCAAGAGTCTCGGTCAGGGGGCGGCTACACCTTC. Translated, it gives CASSQESRSGGGYTF.

This clonotype was observed a few times. V and J are TRBV7-9 and TRBJ2-5; 9 nucleotides align to TRBD2. Germline V gene sequence: CDR1 SEHNR, CDR2 FQNEAQ (reference sequence). Germline trimming cut 3 bases from V and 5 bases from J; bases unmatched to any gene: 13. The CDR3 runs to 17 residues. CDR3 protein: CASSFRFGGRGGETQYF. The CDR3 bases are TGTGCCAGCAGCTTTCGTTTCGGCGGGAGGGGGGGGGAGACCCAGTACTTC.

This clonotype appeared many times. The chain joins TRBV7-9 to TRBJ1-3, with D uncertain. The CDR3 loop spans 14 amino acids. CDR1 and CDR2 (germline): SEHNR, FQNEAQ (reference sequence). Trimming took 4 bases from V and 2 from J, leaving 9 bases between them. The CDR3 loop is CASSYTVTGNTIYF. CDR3 DNA sequence: TGTGCCAGCAGCTACACAGTGACTGGAAACACCATATATTTT.

The J gene is TRBJ2-7, the V gene TRBV7-9; the D gene is possibly TRBD2 (6 bases). V was pared by 1 base and J by 5 bases, with 9 bases between. Germline V gene lookup returns CDR1 SEHNR and CDR2 FQNEAQ (reference sequence). The CDR3 contains 13 residues. DNA for the CDR3: TGTGCCAGCAGCTTAGGGGAGGAGGACGAGCAGTACTTC. It encodes CASSLGEEDEQYF.

The chain uses TRBV2 and TRBJ2-5; a possible D gene is TRBD1 (5 bases). Germline V gives CDR1 SNHLY, CDR2 FYNNEI. This CDR3 spans 11 amino acids. This CDR3 reads CATQGPETQYF. CDR3 DNA sequence: TGTGCGACCCAGGGTCCGGAGACCCAGTACTTC.